This TCR beta chain comes out of a study of metastatic and nonmetastatic thyroid tumors. Study summary: A comparison of repertoires was made across blood and tumor or nodule tissue from malignant and benign thyroid patients. Study-wide points: The study reportedly found significantly higher TCR beta diversity in malignant thyroid tumors than benign nodules, in blood and tumor.

The entire patient cohort was treatment-naive prior to thyroid surgery. As handled by the study authors: Variation in CDR3 across clinicopathological groups served as the basis for constructing a distant-metastasis classifier in papillary thyroid cancer. TCRdb redid the clone calls on the PCR reads using MiXCR. None of the V and J calls come from the authors' own analysis; TCRdb made them. The profile shows some 25,000 clones, under 15% of them singletons. This CDR3 has 13 residues. Trimming removed 1 base from V and 6 bases from J; junction bases left unmatched: 3. Germline CDR1 and CDR2: LGHDT and YNNKEL (reference sequence). On this clone: The antigen is undetermined.

The sequencing sample was made of blood. The receptor's source is a female donor with papillary thyroid cancer or a benign thyroid nodule (not recorded which). Some clones in this sample may be carry-over from other donors' samples. V usage is TRBV3-1 and J usage is TRBJ2-7, with TRBD1 matching over 7 bases. CDR3 DNA sequence: TGTGCCAGCAGCCAAGTTAGGACAGGCGAGCAGTACTTC. Its translation: CASSQVRTGEQYF.